A selection of T cell receptor beta chains follows, all from one sample in a study of identical twins. One entry per CDR3 protein results from TCRdb running MiXCR on the 5' RACE reads. The sample holds 550,000 to 700,000 distinct CDR3 sequences, 9.6% seen once. These data also formed part of another study, on yellow fever vaccine responses in identical twins.

The sequenced sample was PBMCs. The origin of the receptors is a woman under 30 in good health. CDR3s include the opening cysteine and the closing phenylalanine or tryptophan. The D gene is left open where the match is weak. The size entry is marked missing in some rows and otherwise reads once, few, many or a size class.

D gene	clone size	J gene	V gene	CDR3 protein	CDR3 DNA
.	few	TRBJ1-1	TRBV7-9	CASSFISAEAFF	TGTGCCAGCAGCTTTATTTCCGCTGAAGCTTTCTTT
TRBD1	.	TRBJ2-1	TRBV3-1	CASSQRHPGQRYNEQFF	TGTGCCAGCAGCCAAAGGCATCCGGGACAGAGATACAATGAGCAGTTCTTC
TRBD2	.	TRBJ2-7	TRBV6-1	CASSRLAGEGEQYF	TGTGCCAGCAGTCGACTAGCGGGAGAGGGCGAGCAGTACTTC
.	few	TRBJ2-7	TRBV3-1	CASSQRTSSAAAHEQYF	TGTGCCAGCAGCCAAAGAACTAGCTCGGCTGCGGCTCACGAGCAGTACTTC
TRBD1	few	TRBJ2-5	TRBV10-3	CAISPGQGASETQYF	TGTGCCATCAGTCCGGGACAGGGGGCGTCGGAGACCCAGTACTTC
.	few	TRBJ2-1	TRBV27	CASRYGSYNEQFF	TGTGCCAGCAGGTACGGGAGCTACAATGAGCAGTTCTTC
TRBD2	many	TRBJ2-1	TRBV6-1	CASSEAGGYNEQFF	TGTGCCAGCAGTGAAGCGGGGGGGTACAATGAGCAGTTCTTC
.	many	TRBJ2-1	TRBV5-1	CASSLMRSNDEQFF	TGCGCCAGCAGCTTGATGCGGTCTAACGATGAGCAGTTCTTC
TRBD1	many	TRBJ2-3	TRBV5-1	CASSLAGQGTGTDTQYF	TGCGCCAGCAGCTTGGCGGGACAGGGGACGGGCACAGATACGCAGTATTTT
.	.	TRBJ2-6	TRBV4-3	CASSQSVTNSGANVLTF	TGCGCCAGCAGCCAATCGGTGACGAATTCTGGGGCCAACGTCCTGACTTTC
.	few	TRBJ2-5	TRBV10-3	CAISEFTGPQETQYF	TGTGCCATCAGTGAGTTCACCGGCCCACAAGAGACCCAGTACTTC
TRBD2	.	TRBJ2-3	TRBV6-5	CASSYSTLAGGYTQYF	TGTGCCAGCAGTTACTCGACACTAGCGGGGGGATATACGCAGTATTTT
.	.	TRBJ2-1	TRBV5-1	CASSPGETVLQEQFF	TGCGCCAGCAGCCCAGGTGAGACAGTTCTACAGGAGCAGTTCTTC
.	.	TRBJ2-7	TRBV4-3	CASSPSVSWDEQYF	TGCGCCAGCAGCCCCTCGGTCTCTTGGGACGAGCAGTACTTC
TRBD1	.	TRBJ1-1	TRBV4-1	CASSLVGQQSEAFF	TGCGCCAGCAGCTTAGTGGGACAGCAGTCTGAAGCTTTCTTT
.	few	TRBJ2-3	TRBV7-2	CASSQGTYTQYF	TGTGCCAGCAGCCAGGGCACCTATACGCAGTATTTT
TRBD2	.	TRBJ2-5	TRBV12-3/TRBV12-4	CASSSSEREGPGAQYF	TGTGCCAGCAGTTCCTCCGAGAGGGAGGGCCCTGGGGCCCAGTACTTC
TRBD2	.	TRBJ2-1	TRBV5-1	CASSLELAGLLGNEQFF	TGCGCCAGCAGCTTGGAACTAGCGGGTCTTTTAGGCAATGAGCAGTTCTTC
TRBD2	many	TRBJ2-1	TRBV6-5	CASSYEGTSVDNEQFF	TGTGCCAGCAGTTACGAAGGGACTAGCGTAGACAATGAGCAGTTCTTC
.	.	TRBJ2-3	TRBV4-1	CASSQDSYSTDTQYF	TGCGCCAGCAGCCAAGATTCTTACAGCACAGATACGCAGTATTTT
TRBD2	many	TRBJ2-1	TRBV12-3/TRBV12-4	CASSLNSGGSYEQFF	TGTGCCAGCAGTTTAAATAGCGGGGGGAGCTATGAGCAGTTCTTC
.	.	TRBJ2-6	TRBV27	CANSSQTSGANVLTF	TGTGCCAACAGTAGTCAGACCTCTGGGGCCAACGTCCTGACTTTC
TRBD2	.	TRBJ2-3	TRBV10-3	CAISAGLAGGPSTDTQYF	TGTGCCATCAGTGCCGGATTAGCGGGAGGCCCAAGCACAGATACGCAGTATTTT
TRBD2	few	TRBJ2-1	TRBV27	CASSPLETSGGNEQFF	TGTGCCAGCAGTCCTCTTGAGACTAGCGGGGGCAATGAGCAGTTCTTC
.	.	TRBJ1-1	TRBV16	CASSQFPGNTEAFF	TGTGCCAGCAGCCAATTTCCAGGGAACACTGAAGCTTTCTTT
.	many	TRBJ2-1	TRBV20-1	CSAIAGGPGNEQFF	TGCAGTGCTATCGCCGGGGGGCCAGGCAATGAGCAGTTCTTC
.	.	TRBJ1-6	TRBV27	CASSLETMSPLHF	TGTGCCAGCAGTTTAGAGACGATGTCACCCCTCCACTTT
.	many	TRBJ2-6	TRBV12-3/TRBV12-4	CASTRSSGANVLTF	TGTGCCAGCACCAGGAGCTCTGGGGCCAACGTCCTGACTTTC
TRBD1	many	TRBJ2-6	TRBV4-1	CASSQAALGTDLSGANVLTF	TGCGCCAGCAGCCAAGCCGCACTCGGGACAGACCTCTCTGGGGCCAACGTCCTGACTTTC
.	.	TRBJ2-7	TRBV28	CASSLYPEDEHSYEQYF	TGTGCCAGCAGTTTATACCCCGAAGACGAACACTCCTACGAGCAGTACTTC